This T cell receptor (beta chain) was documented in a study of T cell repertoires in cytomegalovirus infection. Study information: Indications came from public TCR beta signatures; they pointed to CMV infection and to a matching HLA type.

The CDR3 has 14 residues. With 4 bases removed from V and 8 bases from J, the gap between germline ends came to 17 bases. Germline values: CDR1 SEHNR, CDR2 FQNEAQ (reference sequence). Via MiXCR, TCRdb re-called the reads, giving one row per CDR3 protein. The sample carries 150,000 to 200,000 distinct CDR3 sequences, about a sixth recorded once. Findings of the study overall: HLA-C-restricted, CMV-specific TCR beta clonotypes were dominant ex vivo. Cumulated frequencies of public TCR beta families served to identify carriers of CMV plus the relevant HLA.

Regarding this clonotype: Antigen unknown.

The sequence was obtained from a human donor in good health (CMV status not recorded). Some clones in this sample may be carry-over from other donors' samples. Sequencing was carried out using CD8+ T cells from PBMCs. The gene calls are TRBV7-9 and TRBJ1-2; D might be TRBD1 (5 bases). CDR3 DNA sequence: TGTGCCAGCAGCTCCCGGACACCCCTTGGGGGCTACACCTTC. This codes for CASSSRTPLGGYTF.